One sample yielded the 11 T cell receptor beta chains listed below, sequenced in a study of blood T cell repertoires in COVID-19. Only in-frame clones appear in the TCRdb table, and some are missing; sequencing was by immunoSEQ multiplex PCR. The sample has some 87,000 clones, more than 75% seen once. The sequenced material came from peripheral blood. The receptors here all came from a human donor in a cohort sampled during active COVID-19.

The chain carries TRBV5-4 and TRBJ2-2, with 9 bases matching TRBD1. V dropped 0 bases and J dropped 6; count of bases not matched to a gene: 6. In germline, CDR1 is SGHNT, CDR2 YYREEE (reference sequence). The CDR3 spans 16 residues. CDR3 coding DNA: TGTGCCAGCAGCTTGGGGGGACAGGGTCAGGCCGGGGAGCTGTTTTTT. This translates into CASSLGGQGQAGELFF.

This chain joins TRBV6-5 and TRBJ1-5; D remains unclear. The germline V gene has CDR1 MNHEY and CDR2 SVGAGI. The CDR3 is made up of 13 amino acids. The V and J ends lost 6 bases and 2 bases respectively, with 8 bases between them. The CDR3 DNA is TGTGCCAGCAGATCACCGGGCAATCAGCCCCAGCATTTT. Its protein is CASRSPGNQPQHF.

This clone has a single count. The chain is built from TRBV6-1 and TRBJ2-5; 8 bases are a match to TRBD1. V trimming: 3 bases; J trimming: 9 bases; junction bases outside the gene matches: 15. The length of the CDR3 is 16 residues. CDR1 and CDR2 (germline): MNHNS, SASEGT. CDR3 residues: CASSDFGTGPQGAQYF. Written as DNA, the CDR3 is TGTGCCAGCAGTGATTTTGGGACAGGCCCCCAAGGGGCCCAGTACTTC.

J is TRBJ1-2 and V is TRBV6-1; D possibly corresponds to TRBD1 (5 bases). The CDR3 extends over 17 amino acids. Germline values: CDR1 MNHNS, CDR2 SASEGT. Trimming pared 0 bases from V and 5 bases from J, leaving 19 bases between. CDR3 sequence: CASSEATLPDRRYGYTF. The CDR3 nucleotides read TGTGCCAGCAGTGAAGCGACCCTTCCCGACAGAAGATATGGCTACACCTTC.

This clone was seen a few times. This rearrangement joins TRBV7-8 to TRBJ1-6; TRBD1 aligns across 10 bases. Germline V gene data show CDR1 as SGHVS and CDR2 as FQNEAQ. The J segment lost 5 bases and the V segment lost 5 bases, leaving 6 bases of the junction unmatched. The CDR3 loop spans 16 amino acids. The CDR3 bases are TGTGCCAGCAGCGAGGGACAGGGGAGAAATAATTCACCCCTCCACTTT. Encoded protein: CASSEGQGRNNSPLHF.

The chain has TRBV2 and TRBJ1-5; D gene ambiguous. The ends were cut back, 7 bases at V and 6 bases at J, with 10 bases in the middle. Germline values: CDR1 SNHLY, CDR2 FYNNEI. There are 12 residues in the CDR3. The CDR3 is CASTGPRQPQHF. DNA for the CDR3: TGTGCCAGCACAGGCCCCCGTCAGCCCCAGCATTTT.

This chain joins TRBV28 and TRBJ1-1, with TRBD1 matching over 7 bases. With 5 bases clipped from V and 6 bases from J, the junction kept 15 bases outside the gene matches. The CDR3 totals 16 residues. The germline gives CDR1 MDHEN, CDR2 SYDVKM. CDR3 nucleotide sequence: TGTGCCAGCAGTACTTTAGACAGGGAGGTAAACCCTGAAGCTTTCTTT. Translating gives CASSTLDREVNPEAFF.

The rearrangement joins TRBV5-6 to TRBJ2-7; 8 bases are a match to TRBD1. The CDR3 totals 18 residues. The germline gives CDR1 SGHDT, CDR2 YYEEEE. V lost 1 base and J lost 0; bases outside the gene matches: 12. DNA for the CDR3: TGTGCCAGCAGCTTGTGGGGCAGGGGGCACCAGAGCTCCTACGAGCAGTACTTC. Amino acid sequence: CASSLWGRGHQSSYEQYF.

The gene calls are TRBV5-6 and TRBJ2-4, with D tentatively TRBD1 (6 bases). Germline CDR1 is SGHDT and CDR2 is YYEEEE. Trimming stripped 4 bases from V and 2 bases from J, with 10 bases between. The CDR3 spans 14 residues. The CDR3 DNA sequence: TGTGCCAGCAGCACTGGACAGACCAAAAACATTCAGTACTTC. Translating gives CASSTGQTKNIQYF.

V gene TRBV28 combines with J gene TRBJ2-7, with 7 bases matching TRBD2. Per the germline V gene, CDR1 is MDHEN and CDR2 is SYDVKM. Trimming took 5 bases from V and 3 from J; bases not matched to a gene: 10. There are 15 residues in the CDR3. In DNA form, the CDR3 reads TGTGCCAGCAGTCCAGCGGGGTTAGCGCTCTACGAGCAGTACTTC. Its translation is CASSPAGLALYEQYF.

This clone was recorded only once. The chain has TRBV4-1 and TRBJ2-1; perhaps TRBD2 as D (6 bases). The CDR3 covers 14 residues. Germline V lookup: CDR1 MGHRA, CDR2 YSYEKL. V lost 5 bases to trimming and J lost 9 bases, with 17 bases between them. The chain's CDR3 is CASSANAGNGEQFF. The CDR3 DNA follows: TGCGCCAGCAGCGCCAACGCGGGGAATGGTGAGCAGTTCTTC.